This T cell receptor (beta chain) was found in a study of T cell changes during pregnancy in multiple sclerosis. Clones were read by immunoSEQ multiplex PCR, and TCRdb kept only the in-frame ones, dropping some. The sample gives over 30,000 clones, about 88% of which show up once; 1.2% is in the top ten. The V gene lost 2 bases and the J gene lost 6 bases, with 10 bases spanning the gap. This CDR3 region has 13 residues. Per the germline V gene, CDR1 is SEHNR and CDR2 is FQNEAQ (reference sequence). This clonotype was sampled from a female donor with multiple sclerosis, enrolled in a pregnancy study. The sample was CD4+ T cells from peripheral blood mononuclear cells, taken before pregnancy. J is TRBJ1-1 and V is TRBV7-9; possibly TRBD1 for D (5 bases). In DNA form, the CDR3 reads TGTGCCAGCAGCTTAATGGGGGGGTCTGAAGCTTTCTTT. Its translation is CASSLMGGSEAFF.